The rows below give T cell receptor beta chains drawn from one sample of a study of T cells in Graves' hyperthyroidism and ophthalmopathy. Each CDR3 protein gets one entry after TCRdb re-called the multiplex PCR reads with MiXCR. The table includes roughly 700,000 distinct CDR3 sequences, approximately 14% detected once. The source material was blood. Receptor source: a woman under 30 with Graves' hyperthyroidism. Each CDR3 is given with its conserved first and last residue. D genes are given only for firm matches. Only part of the rows carry a size: once, few, many, or a class if the clone is expanded.

D gene	V gene	J gene	CDR3 length	clone size	CDR3 DNA	CDR3 protein
TRBD1	TRBV7-2	TRBJ1-5	16	.	TGTGCCAGCACCTCGGCCCAGGGGGGGAGCAATCAGCCCCAGCATTTT	CASTSAQGGSNQPQHF
.	TRBV10-3	TRBJ1-1	16	few	TGTGCCATCAGCTCCCTCCCCGCGACAGCGAACACTGAAGCTTTCTTT	CAISSLPATANTEAFF
.	TRBV7-9	TRBJ1-1	13	.	TGTGCCAGCAGCTTTACCAATCACGCTGAAGCTTTCTTT	CASSFTNHAEAFF
TRBD2	TRBV20-1	TRBJ2-2	17	.	TGCAGTGCTAGTCCCGCTAGCGGGAGCCACCTCACCGGGGAGCTGTTTTTT	CSASPASGSHLTGELFF
TRBD1	TRBV6-1	TRBJ1-2	15	few	TGTGCCAGCAGCGGACAGGGGATCCTTAACTATGGCTACACCTTC	CASSGQGILNYGYTF
.	TRBV4-1	TRBJ2-4	14	few	TGCGCCAGCAGCCAAGGGACTTCGGACAGCATTCAGTACTTC	CASSQGTSDSIQYF
.	TRBV2	TRBJ2-5	14	many	TGTGCCAGCACCACCGGGTCTCGGGGGGAGACCCAGTACTTC	CASTTGSRGETQYF
TRBD1	TRBV6-2/TRBV6-3	TRBJ1-4	15	many	TGTGCCAGCAGTTACCCGGACAGGGGCGGTGAAAAACTGTTTTTT	CASSYPDRGGEKLFF
.	TRBV6-2/TRBV6-3	TRBJ2-2	15	many	TGTGCCAGCAGTTCCCTACAGGGAGTGACCGGGGAGCTGTTTTTT	CASSSLQGVTGELFF
TRBD2	TRBV7-6	TRBJ2-2	16	.	TGTGCCAGCAGCATAAGCCCTAGCGGGAGATCCGGGGAGCTGTTTTTT	CASSISPSGRSGELFF
TRBD2	TRBV6-5	TRBJ2-1	14	.	TGTGCCAGCAGTTCCTTAAGCGGGAAGGAGACCCAGTTCTTC	CASSSLSGKETQFF
.	TRBV18	TRBJ1-5	15	.	TGTGCCAGCTCAGCGGGACTGATTAGCAATCAGCCCCAGCATTTT	CASSAGLISNQPQHF
TRBD2	TRBV27	TRBJ2-7	13	.	TGTGCCAGCAGAGGTAGCGGGAGGTACGAGCAGTACTTC	CASRGSGRYEQYF
TRBD1	TRBV6-1	TRBJ1-4	14	.	TGTGCCAGCAGTTATTCAGGGGGCGGGGAAAAACTGTTTTTT	CASSYSGGGEKLFF
.	TRBV7-8	TRBJ2-2	13	few	TGTGCCAGCAGCTTAATGGGTAGCGGGGAGCTGTTTTTT	CASSLMGSGELFF
.	TRBV12-3/TRBV12-4	TRBJ2-1	13	many	TGTGCCAGCAGTGTGTCAAGGGACTTTGAGCAGTTCTTC	CASSVSRDFEQFF
TRBD1	TRBV28	TRBJ2-7	15	many	TGTGCCAGCAGTTCAAGCGGACAGGGCGTCGGCGAGCAGTACTTC	CASSSSGQGVGEQYF
.	TRBV5-6	TRBJ1-1	13	once	TGTGCCAGCAGCCCCCGACAGACGATTGAAGCTTTCTTT	CASSPRQTIEAFF
.	TRBV13	TRBJ1-3	19	.	TGTGCCAGCAGCCTCCCCGGGGGGAAGCTGACCCACTCTGGAAACACCATATATTTT	CASSLPGGKLTHSGNTIYF
.	TRBV19	TRBJ1-5	14	.	TGTGCCAGTAAACAGACCTACAGCAATCAGCCCCAGCATTTT	CASKQTYSNQPQHF
TRBD1	TRBV4-1	TRBJ2-5	15	few	TGCGCCAGCAGCCTCGCCGGGACAGACTTCGGGACCCAGTACTTC	CASSLAGTDFGTQYF
TRBD2	TRBV7-9	TRBJ2-3	14	many	TGTGCCAGCAGCGTAACTAGCGTGACAGATACGCAGTATTTT	CASSVTSVTDTQYF
.	TRBV7-9	TRBJ2-3	14	.	TGTGCCAGCAGCTTTCAGGCAGCCACAGATACGCAGTATTTT	CASSFQAATDTQYF
TRBD1	TRBV24-1	TRBJ2-3	15	many	TGTGCCACCAGTGAAGGGACAGCCTACACAGATACGCAGTATTTT	CATSEGTAYTDTQYF
TRBD2	TRBV5-6	TRBJ2-7	17	few	TGTGCCAGCAGCTTGTGGGGGATCGCGGGGGGGCTCGGCGAGCAGTACTTC	CASSLWGIAGGLGEQYF
.	TRBV30	TRBJ2-3	12	many	TGTGCCTGGAGTCGCTCCGGGGGTACGCAGTATTTT	CAWSRSGGTQYF
.	TRBV30	TRBJ2-1	13	many	TGTGCCTGGAGTGGATGGGGGGCGCGGGAGCAGTTCTTC	CAWSGWGAREQFF
.	TRBV30	TRBJ2-1	14	many	TGTGCCTGGAGTGTAGAGAGCTCCTACAATGAGCAGTTCTTC	CAWSVESSYNEQFF
.	TRBV28	TRBJ2-7	12	many	TGTGCCAGCAGTTTATCAGGGTACGAGCAGTACTTC	CASSLSGYEQYF
.	TRBV7-9	TRBJ1-6	15	few	TGTGCCAGCAGCTTAGCGAGTTCGTGGAATTCACCCCTCCACTTT	CASSLASSWNSPLHF
TRBD1	TRBV18	TRBJ2-7	15	few	TGTGCCAGCTCACCGGACAGGATCAGCTCCTACGAGCAGTACTTC	CASSPDRISSYEQYF
TRBD2	TRBV6-1	TRBJ2-5	14	few	TGTGCCAGCAGCCCCCTCCGGGAGGAGGAGACCCAGTACTTC	CASSPLREEETQYF
TRBD2	TRBV28	TRBJ2-3	18	many	TGTGCCAGCAGTTTACGGGCGACTAGCGGGAGGAGGACAGATACGCAGTATTTT	CASSLRATSGRRTDTQYF
TRBD2	TRBV29-1	TRBJ2-3	15	few	TGCAGCGTCGTAGGCTTTAGCGGGAAAACAGATACGCAGTATTTT	CSVVGFSGKTDTQYF
TRBD2	TRBV6-1	TRBJ2-7	15	many	TGTGCCAGCAGTCTATATAGCGGGGCCGACTACGAGCAGTACTTC	CASSLYSGADYEQYF
TRBD1	TRBV28	TRBJ1-5	14	few	TGTGCCAGCAGTGGCGACAGGGATCACCAGCCCCAGCATTTT	CASSGDRDHQPQHF
.	TRBV13	TRBJ2-7	15	few	TGTGCCAGCAGCCCCTATTCCGGGAGTCTGTACGAGCAGTACTTC	CASSPYSGSLYEQYF
.	TRBV19	TRBJ2-3	15	few	TGTGCCAGGGCGCTTCCGACAGGAATCACAGATACGCAGTATTTT	CARALPTGITDTQYF
.	TRBV5-1	TRBJ2-1	14	many	TGCGCCAGCAGCCCCCAGGTTGACTACAATGAGCAGTTCTTC	CASSPQVDYNEQFF
TRBD2	TRBV13	TRBJ2-3	16	few	TGTGCCAGCAGCACGGGACTAGCGGGAGGGACAGATACGCAGTATTTT	CASSTGLAGGTDTQYF
.	TRBV11-2	TRBJ2-7	15	many	TGTGCCAGCAGCTCTGCGGATCTTGAAGCCTACGAGCAGTACTTC	CASSSADLEAYEQYF
TRBD1	TRBV5-8	TRBJ2-7	17	many	TGTGCCAGCAGCCCAGGGTACAGGGGGGACGGAAGGAACGAGCAGTACTTC	CASSPGYRGDGRNEQYF
.	TRBV28	TRBJ1-6	15	few	TGTGCCAGCAGTTTAGGGACAAATCATAATTCACCCCTCCACTTT	CASSLGTNHNSPLHF
TRBD2	TRBV7-3	TRBJ2-1	18	many	TGTGCCAGCAGCTTAAGAGCTGGCGGGGACGGGGGGTGGAATGAGCAGTTCTTC	CASSLRAGGDGGWNEQFF
.	TRBV7-9	TRBJ2-1	16	few	TGTGCCAGCAGCGCCAAACGTACAGGGATCGGAAATGAGCAGTTCTTC	CASSAKRTGIGNEQFF
TRBD2	TRBV3-1	TRBJ2-1	19	many	TGTGCCAGCACCCGGGGGGATATCCCAACATCGATCTCCTACAATGAGCAGTTCTTC	CASTRGDIPTSISYNEQFF
.	TRBV28	TRBJ2-5	15	many	TGTGCCAGCAGTTTAGGGACCAGACCAGGAGAGACCCAGTACTTC	CASSLGTRPGETQYF
.	TRBV20-1	TRBJ2-3	14	many	TGCAGTGCTAGAGACCCCCGTCGGGCAGATACGCAGTATTTT	CSARDPRRADTQYF
TRBD2	TRBV11-2	TRBJ2-7	16	.	TGTGCCAGCAGTCCCTGGCTAGCGGGAGGGCGCGACGAGCAGTACTTC	CASSPWLAGGRDEQYF
TRBD1	TRBV9	TRBJ2-2	18	few	TGTGCCAGCAGCACAAGCCGGGACAGGGGTTCCGTAGCCGGGGAGCTGTTTTTT	CASSTSRDRGSVAGELFF
.	TRBV7-2	TRBJ2-1	13	.	TGTGCCAGCAGCCCCCGCACCTACAATGAGCAGTTCTTC	CASSPRTYNEQFF
TRBD2	TRBV29-1	TRBJ2-3	16	.	TGCAGCGTTGAAGGGGATGCGGGAGCTGGCACAGATACGCAGTATTTT	CSVEGDAGAGTDTQYF
TRBD2	TRBV3-1	TRBJ2-1	15	many	TGTGCCAGCTCCCATTTAGCTAGCGGGAGCTTTGGGCAGTTCTTC	CASSHLASGSFGQFF
.	TRBV7-8	TRBJ2-7	17	.	TGTGCCAGCAGCACAAGATCGGGAAGGGGCAGCTCCTACGAGCAGTACTTC	CASSTRSGRGSSYEQYF
TRBD1	TRBV7-2	TRBJ1-2	17	many	TGTGCCAGCAGCTTAGGCCCGGGACAGGGGTACGGCTATGGCTACACCTTC	CASSLGPGQGYGYGYTF